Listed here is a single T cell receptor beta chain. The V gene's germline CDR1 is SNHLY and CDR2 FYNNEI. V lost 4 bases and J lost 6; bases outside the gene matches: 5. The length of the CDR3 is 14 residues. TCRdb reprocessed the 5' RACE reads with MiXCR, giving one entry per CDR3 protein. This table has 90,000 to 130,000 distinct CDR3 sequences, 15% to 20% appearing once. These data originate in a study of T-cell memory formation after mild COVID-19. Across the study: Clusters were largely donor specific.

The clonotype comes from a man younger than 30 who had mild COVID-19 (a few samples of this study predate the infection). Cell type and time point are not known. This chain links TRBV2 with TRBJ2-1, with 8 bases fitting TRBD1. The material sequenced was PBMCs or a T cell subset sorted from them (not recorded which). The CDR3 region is CASSGTGTPNEQFF. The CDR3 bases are TGTGCCAGCAGTGGGACAGGGACCCCCAATGAGCAGTTCTTC.